This TCR beta chain was documented in a study of T cells in Graves' hyperthyroidism and ophthalmopathy (dated by TCRdb to 2018 to 2020). For the study in its entirety: Peripheral blood samples were taken at the time of initial diagnosis, prior to any treatment. After blood sampling, hyperthyroidism patients were treated with methimazole at a starting dose of 30 mg daily, and ophthalmopathy patients were treated with high-dose intravenous methylprednisolone. The paper reports TCR Vbeta CDR3 sequencing of 130 to 150 peripheral blood samples: 40 to 45 ophthalmopathy, about 75 hyperthyroidism and approximately 17 progressor patients. For training and testing, the 110 or so patients in the discovery cohort were randomly divided in a 7:3 ratio. TCR V-J signatures able to tell the groups apart were searched for in a discovery cohort of 90 to 100 patients, of whom around 43 had Graves' ophthalmopathy and 57 had stable Graves' hyperthyroidism. Prospective prediction of ophthalmopathy was tested in an independent validation cohort of approximately 19 hyperthyroidism patients and some 17 patients who later progressed to ophthalmopathy. In addition, the study compared T-cell repertoires in thyroid tissue and in blood from about six Graves' hyperthyroidism patients.

General conclusions and limits of the study: Most expanded thyroid clonotypes (frequency above 0.001) were also detected in blood, a finding suggesting that blood repertoires may reflect thyroid immune responses. In cross-validation, a model built on a 13 V-J signature told ophthalmopathy apart from stable hyperthyroidism with about 90% sensitivity and about 81% specificity, and in testing the same model reached 80%/75%. During validation, the model predicted progression to ophthalmopathy a median of roughly 7.1 months ahead of onset, with more than 55% sensitivity and around 72% specificity. Sample size was not statistically predetermined, and blinding of investigators to group allocation was not performed.

Counted from cysteine to phenylalanine, this CDR3 has 13 amino acids. Only CDR3 DNA remains: 39 bases, in frame from the first base. V drops 5 bases and J drops 8 bases, leaving 15 bases in between. According to the germline V gene, CDR1 reads SGHTA and CDR2 reads FQGNSA. The TCR beta CDR3 regions were amplified from RNA transcripts. For the first round of RT-PCR on the TCR CDR3, the HTBI primer set was used together with the Qiagen OneStep RT-PCR kit. The libraries were constructed in a second round of multiplex PCR and then size-selected and purified. The libraries were sequenced on an Illumina HiSeq2000 using paired-end 100 bp reads. The study's own analysis went as follows. SOAPnuke was used to process the raw data, removing reads that contained adapters or uncalled bases, had a mean Phred below 15, or lacked an exact match to the constant primer or identifier. High-quality paired reads were merged using COPE v1.2.5, and each unique nucleotide sequence was defined as a clonotype. MiTCR v1.1 was used to align the clonotypes against IMGT TRBV, TRBD and TRBJ reference segments. The analysis included only V-J combinations with a frequency above 0.0001, which together covered more than 98% of the repertoires. The TCS score was defined as F50 (clonal expansion) divided by E x V (chaos), with BLOSUM62-based TCRdist calculated between CDR3 peptides within each V-J. Welch's t-statistics and random forest reduced around 550 V-J features to 10 to 15, which were used in a naive Bayes classifier (R e1071). The similarity between thyroid and blood repertoires was quantified using the Morisita-Horn index. TCRdb trimmed public reads at Q25 via fastp, called clones via MiXCR and kept in-frame beta chains. CDR3 protein duplicates are merged, each entry listing the most common genes and DNA. The V and J calls and clone size are TCRdb's, not the authors'. The sample table lists about 840,000 distinct CDR3 sequences, roughly 40% of them with a count of one. The ten most abundant clones make up 7% to 10% of the sample.

A patient counted as having stable Graves' hyperthyroidism if no progression to ophthalmopathy occurred over 18 months of follow-up. The hyperthyroidism patients were between 18 and 65 years old and newly diagnosed, with a disease duration of less than 2 months. Any patient with an uncontrolled infection, another autoimmune disease, pregnancy or lactation was excluded. Diagnoses relied on clinical symptoms, serum thyroxine and TRAb, thyroid ultrasound and orbital computed tomography. PBMCs were separated from under 11 ml of fresh peripheral blood using Ficoll-Paque density gradient centrifugation. Trizol reagent was used to extract total RNA, and RNA quality was then checked on an Agilent 2100 Bioanalyzer. Notes on this clonotype: Its antigen is unknown. The sample holds no much larger clone one base away, and base qualities are not on file.

The chain employs TRBV7-2 and TRBJ1-2; TRBD1 is a weak D gene call, 6 bases matching. The receptor comes from a man between 18 and 29 years old with Graves' hyperthyroidism. Sequenced: blood. The bases are TGTGCCAGCAGCCACCGGGGGGCGCGGGGCTACACCTTC. It translates to CASSHRGARGYTF.